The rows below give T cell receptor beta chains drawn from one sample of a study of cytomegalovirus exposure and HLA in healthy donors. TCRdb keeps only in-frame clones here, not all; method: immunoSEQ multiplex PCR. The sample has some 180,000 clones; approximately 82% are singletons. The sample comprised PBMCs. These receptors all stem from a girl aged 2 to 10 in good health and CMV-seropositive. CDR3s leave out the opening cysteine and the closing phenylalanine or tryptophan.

AWSRREDYNEQF	TRBV30	TRBJ2-1
ASSEYRSSKLF	TRBV6-5	TRBJ1-4
ASSLGGGLTDTQY	TRBV5-1	TRBJ2-3
ASSLKGGTEAF	TRBV7-3	TRBJ1-1
ASSLPAGRYTDTQY	TRBV5-6	TRBJ2-3
ASSPGRAGEF	TRBV19	TRBJ2-1
ASRRGGEADTQY	TRBV6-5	TRBJ2-3
ASSPQLAGGPTGELF	TRBV7-3	TRBJ2-2
ASSIAGRRQETQY	TRBV19	TRBJ2-5
ASRADRDFYGYT	TRBV27	TRBJ1-2
ASSVQGNSNQPQH	TRBV11-2	TRBJ1-5
ASGGFEPYEQY	TRBV28	TRBJ2-7
ASKTGIEGTGELF	TRBV6-4	TRBJ2-2
ASSSGLADPDTQY	TRBV7-2	TRBJ2-3
ASSGVRVRDEQF	TRBV28	TRBJ2-1
ASSLDWDRGLLFNEQF	TRBV11-2	TRBJ2-1
ASSPPGTGELF	TRBV7-7	TRBJ2-2
ASTEEINYGYT	TRBV28	TRBJ1-2
ASSVEVAGAEAF	TRBV9	TRBJ1-1
ASSEGLRGRTYGYT	TRBV2	TRBJ1-2
ASGLEVQTGNNEQF	TRBV12-5	TRBJ2-1
ASRETGTIHSPLH	TRBV6-5	TRBJ1-6
SVQGDAEAF	TRBV20-1	TRBJ1-1
ASSLGAGTDRQETQY	TRBV11-3	TRBJ2-5
ASSLAHEQY	TRBV11-2	TRBJ2-7
ASSPRGTSTYEQY	TRBV28	TRBJ2-7
ASSAAIGDTQY	TRBV9	TRBJ2-3
ASSPDPTGTGGGYT	TRBV7-2	TRBJ1-2
ASSSPGETQY	TRBV11-2	TRBJ2-5
ASGGEKLF	TRBV12-2	TRBJ1-4
ASSFRDSRQAF	TRBV5-6	TRBJ1-1
ASSTPGIAAYNEQF	TRBV19	TRBJ2-1
ASSLAQGFSGETQY	TRBV5-1	TRBJ2-5
ASSYSYRESYEQY	TRBV6-5	TRBJ2-7
AWSQPGGATEAF	TRBV30	TRBJ1-1
AWSVRPGTSGRGGYISSGELF	TRBV30	TRBJ2-2
TSSFYSGPYEQY	TRBV1	TRBJ2-7
ASSLLARIYEQY	TRBV13	TRBJ2-7
ASSGGQGLYEQY	TRBV10-2	TRBJ2-7
ASSPSGRTHEQY	TRBV9	TRBJ2-7
ASSDPSNEQF	TRBV7-3	TRBJ2-1
ASSRDRVLEGYT	TRBV5-1	TRBJ1-2
ASGRGYSYEQY	TRBV27	-
ASSYSIGASSYEQY	TRBV6-6	TRBJ2-7
ASSLEGGQGASGYT	TRBV5-1	TRBJ1-2
ASSLNNLGSGANVLT	TRBV7-9	TRBJ2-6
SVVSGGQEDGNTIY	TRBV29-1	TRBJ1-3
ASSQGLGTEAF	TRBV7-7	TRBJ1-1
ASSVGTEGPYEQF	TRBV2	TRBJ2-1
ASSLTGRVYEQY	TRBV7-3	TRBJ2-7
ASSTGGPYFYGYT	TRBV19	TRBJ1-2
ASSYRRGGLDTQY	TRBV6-6	TRBJ2-3
ASSSRGGSYNEQF	TRBV5-1	TRBJ2-1